This note documents a single TCR beta chain sequence. Its antigen is not known. The sample comes from a study of a mutant IDH1 vaccine in newly diagnosed glioma. Assay used: immunoSEQ multiplex PCR; TCRdb lists only in-frame clones, some missing. The profile covers some 55,000 clones, with about 90% appearing a single time and roughly 5.1% taken by the ten largest. Germline V gene lookup returns CDR1 SGHRS and CDR2 YFSETQ. V was clipped by 0 bases and J by 6 bases, with 7 bases between them. This CDR3 has 12 amino acids. Noted time point: week 5, during vaccination. Topical imiquimod accompanied each vaccine dose, which consisted of 300 ug of mutant IDH1 20-mer peptide. Study-wide results and limits: Shifts in the top peripheral T cell clonotypes seemed unrelated to pseudoprogression.

This TCR was recovered from a woman aged 40 to 55 with glioma. The chain uses TRBV5-1 and TRBJ2-7, with D uncertain. Sequenced here: PBMCs, sampled from a glioma patient whose treatment included an IDH1 peptide vaccine. This CDR3 is CASSLVPGEQYF. Here the CDR3 DNA reads TGCGCCAGCAGCTTGGTTCCGGGCGAGCAGTACTTC.